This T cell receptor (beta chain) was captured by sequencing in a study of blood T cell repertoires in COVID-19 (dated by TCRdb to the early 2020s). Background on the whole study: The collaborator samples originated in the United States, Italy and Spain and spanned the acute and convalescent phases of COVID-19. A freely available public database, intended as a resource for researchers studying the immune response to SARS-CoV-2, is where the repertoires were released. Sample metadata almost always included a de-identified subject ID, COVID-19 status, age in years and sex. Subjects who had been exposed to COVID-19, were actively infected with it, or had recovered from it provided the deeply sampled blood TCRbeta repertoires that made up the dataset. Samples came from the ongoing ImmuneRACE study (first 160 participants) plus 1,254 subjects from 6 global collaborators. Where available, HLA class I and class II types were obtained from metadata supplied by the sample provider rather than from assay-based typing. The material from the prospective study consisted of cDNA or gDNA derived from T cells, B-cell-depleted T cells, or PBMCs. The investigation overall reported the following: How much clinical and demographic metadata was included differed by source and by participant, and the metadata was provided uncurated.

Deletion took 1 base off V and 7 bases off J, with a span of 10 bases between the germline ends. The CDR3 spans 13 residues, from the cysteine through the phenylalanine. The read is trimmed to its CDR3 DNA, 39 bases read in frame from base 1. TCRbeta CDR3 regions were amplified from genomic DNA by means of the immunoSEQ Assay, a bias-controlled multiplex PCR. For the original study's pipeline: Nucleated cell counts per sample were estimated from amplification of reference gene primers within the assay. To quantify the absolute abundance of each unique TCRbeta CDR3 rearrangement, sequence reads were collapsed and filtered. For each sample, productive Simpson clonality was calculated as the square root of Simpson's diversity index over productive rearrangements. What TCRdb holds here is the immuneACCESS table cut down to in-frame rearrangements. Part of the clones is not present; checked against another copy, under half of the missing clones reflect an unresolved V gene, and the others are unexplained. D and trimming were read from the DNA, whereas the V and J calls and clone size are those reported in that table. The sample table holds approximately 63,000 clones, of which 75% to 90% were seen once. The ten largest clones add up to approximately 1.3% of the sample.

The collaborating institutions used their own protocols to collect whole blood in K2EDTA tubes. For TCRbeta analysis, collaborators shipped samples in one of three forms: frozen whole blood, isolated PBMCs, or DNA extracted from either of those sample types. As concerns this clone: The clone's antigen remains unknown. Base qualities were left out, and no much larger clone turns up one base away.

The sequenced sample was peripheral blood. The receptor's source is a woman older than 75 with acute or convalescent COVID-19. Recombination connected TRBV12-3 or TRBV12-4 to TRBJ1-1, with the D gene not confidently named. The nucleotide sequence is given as TGTGCCAGCAGTTTAGGAGGGTCAGGTGAAGCTTTCTTT. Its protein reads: CASSLGGSGEAFF.